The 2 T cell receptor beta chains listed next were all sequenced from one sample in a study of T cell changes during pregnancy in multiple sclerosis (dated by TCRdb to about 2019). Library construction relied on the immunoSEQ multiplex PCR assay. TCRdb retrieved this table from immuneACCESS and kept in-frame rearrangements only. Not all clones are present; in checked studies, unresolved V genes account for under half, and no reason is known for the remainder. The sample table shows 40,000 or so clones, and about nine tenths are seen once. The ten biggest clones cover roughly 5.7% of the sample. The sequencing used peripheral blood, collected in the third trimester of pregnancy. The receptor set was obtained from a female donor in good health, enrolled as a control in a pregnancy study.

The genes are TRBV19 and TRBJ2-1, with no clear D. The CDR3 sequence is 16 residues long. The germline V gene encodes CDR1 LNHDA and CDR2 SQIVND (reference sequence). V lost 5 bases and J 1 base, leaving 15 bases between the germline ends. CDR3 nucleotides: TGTGCCAGTAGTCCCCTCGAGGAAAAGTCCTACAATGAGCAGTTCTTC. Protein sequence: CASSPLEEKSYNEQFF.

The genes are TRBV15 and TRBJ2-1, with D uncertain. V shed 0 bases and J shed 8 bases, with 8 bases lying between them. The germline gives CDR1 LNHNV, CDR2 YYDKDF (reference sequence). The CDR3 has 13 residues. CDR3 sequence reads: CATSRDRGDEQFF. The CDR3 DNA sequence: TGTGCCACCAGCAGAGATCGCGGAGATGAGCAGTTCTTC.